This section outlines one T cell receptor (beta chain) sequence together with its context. This specimen comes from a study of Tregs in tolerant kidney transplant recipients. V lost 5 bases, J lost 4 bases, and 17 bases lay in between. Germline loops: CDR1 SGHAT, CDR2 FQNNGV. The CDR3 extends over 15 amino acids. Clones were sequenced by immunoSEQ multiplex PCR, and TCRdb holds only the in-frame ones, with some missing. The sample includes about 240,000 clones, more than 65% of them seen just once. The sample was CD4+ T cells from blood. The rearrangement uses TRBV11-2 and TRBJ1-2, with D perhaps TRBD1 (5 bases). The receptor was isolated from a human donor in good health. Here the CDR3 reads CASSPAWGGLYGYTF. CDR3 DNA sequence: TGTGCCAGCAGCCCAGCATGGGGGGGTCTCTATGGCTACACCTTC.